The 30 T cell receptor beta chains below come from one sample, sequenced in a study of regulatory T cells in long-lasting Graves disease. According to the study, TCR beta libraries were built with iRepertoire HTBI primers and CDR3-region Arm-PCR. TCRdb ran MiXCR on the multiplex PCR reads and lists one entry per CDR3 protein. The top ten hold 35% to 55% of the sample, which has about 660,000 distinct CDR3 sequences, approximately 31% seen once. Regarding time point: persistent/refractory GD, antithyroid drugs over 5 years with positive TRAb. Scientists built the TCR library using RNA that was extracted from PBMCs. The starting material was peripheral blood mononuclear cells (PBMCs), obtained when the disease was refractory, from a patient treated with antithyroid drugs. The receptors here all came from a female donor with Graves disease.

The table lists this clonotype with many counts. The chain links TRBV30 to TRBJ1-1; 8 bases align to TRBD1. The CDR3 is made up of 12 amino acids. The V gene's germline CDR1 is GTSNPN and CDR2 SVGIG (reference sequence). Trimming took 2 bases from V and 8 from J; bases not matched to a gene: 4. The CDR3 bases are TGTGCCTGGAGTCCAGACAGGGGCGAAGCTTTCTTT. Translated: CAWSPDRGEAFF.

A few counts support this clonotype. J is TRBJ1-3 and V is TRBV12-3 or TRBV12-4; D unclear. This CDR3 is 14 amino acids long. The germline V and J ends were trimmed by 5 bases and 3 bases, with 11 bases remaining between them. CDR3 nucleotide sequence: TGTGCCAGCAGTCACAACGAAGGTGGAAACACCATATATTTT. Translation gives CASSHNEGGNTIYF.

The chain employs TRBV29-1 and TRBJ2-5, with D perhaps given as TRBD1 or TRBD2 (6 bases each). Germline CDR1 SQVTM, CDR2 ANQGSEA. There are 12 residues in the CDR3. Trimming stripped 6 bases from V and 1 base from J, with 9 bases between. The CDR3 loop reads CSVGGSQETQYF. CDR3 bases: TGCAGCGTGGGGGGCAGCCAAGAGACCCAGTACTTC.

This chain links TRBV20-1 with TRBJ2-7; 10 bases align to TRBD1. Germline V gene sequence: CDR1 DFQATT, CDR2 SNEGSKA (reference sequence). V lost 0 bases and J lost 5; bases outside the gene matches: 10. The CDR3 spans 16 residues. CDR3 nucleotides: TGCAGTGCTAGAGATATAGCGGGACAGGGGACCCACGAGCAGTACTTC. It codes for CSARDIAGQGTHEQYF.

This clonotype has a handful of counts. The gene calls are TRBV25-1 and TRBJ1-1; 7 bases are shared with TRBD1. The CDR3 is 15 residues long. V gave up 3 bases and J gave up 11 bases; unmatched junction bases: 15. Germline CDR1 is MGHDK and CDR2 is SYGVNS. CDR3 in DNA: TGTGCCAGCAGTGACACCAGGGGGACTAACAGGAATGCTTTCTTT. It specifies CASSDTRGTNRNAFF.

This clonotype was observed many times. This chain links TRBV11-1 with TRBJ2-5; 7 positions match TRBD2. J was trimmed by 5 bases and V by 5 bases; bases with no gene match: 11. This CDR3 contains 15 residues. Germline CDR1 reads SGHAT; CDR2 reads FQDESV (reference sequence). The CDR3 coding sequence is TGTGCCAGCAGCCCGACCCGGACTAGAAGGGAGACCCAGTACTTC. Translation gives CASSPTRTRRETQYF.

About this clonotype itself: One end of the junction varies from germline; a read error may be responsible. The rearrangement joins TRBV6-1 to TRBJ1-1; the D is unclear. Germline V gene lookup returns CDR1 MNHNS and CDR2 SASEGT. The CDR3 has 13 amino acids. In DNA form, the CDR3 reads TGTGCCAGCAGTCTCACGGGGAGGACTGAAGCTTCCTTT. Encoded protein: CASSLTGRTEASF.

There are a few counts of this clonotype. V usage is TRBV20-1 and J usage is TRBJ1-5; D uncertain. Trimming stripped 3 bases from V and 4 bases from J, with 10 bases between. Germline V gene data show CDR1 as DFQATT and CDR2 as SNEGSKA (reference sequence). The CDR3 runs to 13 residues. CDR3 in amino acids: CSARFSLNQPQHF. CDR3 coding DNA: TGCAGTGCTAGGTTCAGTTTGAATCAGCCCCAGCATTTT.

The table lists this clonotype with a few counts. CDR3 region: CAAKGPGVSYEQYF. In DNA form, the CDR3 reads TGTGCCGCCAAAGGACCAGGGGTTTCCTACGAGCAGTACTTC. V gene TRBV10-3 combines with J gene TRBJ2-7; D is perhaps TRBD1 (6 bases). Looked up from germline, CDR1 is ENHRY and CDR2 is SYGVKD. Between the trimmed V and J ends, which lost 11 bases and 1 base, there was a span of 18 bases. CDR3 length: 14 amino acids.

The table lists this clonotype with many counts. The chain recombines TRBV28 with TRBJ1-4, with D hard to call. Germline V gene sequence: CDR1 MDHEN, CDR2 SYDVKM. There are 16 residues in the CDR3. Trimming removed 6 bases from V and 8 bases from J, with 22 bases in between. CDR3 nucleotides: TGTGCCAGCAGCGAACCGGGTGGCCAGCATCCCGAAAAACTGTTTTTT. As protein: CASSEPGGQHPEKLFF.

This chain uses TRBV7-9 with TRBJ1-1, with a possible D match to TRBD1 (6 bases). Germline V gene data show CDR1 as SEHNR and CDR2 as FQNEAQ (reference sequence). CDR3 size: 15 residues. Trimming took off 5 bases at V and 1 base at J, with 14 bases between the two ends. The CDR3 region has the DNA TGTGCCAGCAGCCCAGGGACATACTCGAACACTGAAGCTTTCTTT. Its protein is CASSPGTYSNTEAFF.

This clonotype has at least ten counts. This chain uses TRBV12-3 or TRBV12-4 with TRBJ1-1, with 7 nucleotides matching TRBD1. The V gene end was trimmed by 7 bases and the J gene end by 4 bases; junction bases not matched to a gene: 6. The CDR3 length is 13 residues. The CDR3 loop is CASTVTGTTEAFF. The CDR3 DNA reads TGTGCCAGCACGGTGACAGGGACCACTGAAGCTTTCTTT.

V usage is TRBV20-1 and J usage is TRBJ1-6; D remains ambiguous. V dropped 0 bases and J dropped 14 bases, with 8 bases sitting between them. Germline V CDR1 and CDR2: DFQATT, SNEGSKA (reference sequence). This CDR3 has 11 amino acids. CDR3 loop: CSARDIPTLHF. CDR3 DNA sequence: TGCAGTGCTAGAGATATACCCACCCTCCACTTT.

The sample holds a few counts of this clonotype. The rearrangement links TRBV6-5 to TRBJ1-1, with TRBD1 matching 8 bases. The germline gives CDR1 MNHEY, CDR2 SVGAGI. V shed 2 bases, J shed 6 bases, and the junction held 5 bases outside the gene matches. CDR3 size: 14 residues. CDR3 DNA sequence: TGTGCCAGCAGTTACGGAGGACAGGGCCCTGAAGCTTTCTTT. Amino acid sequence: CASSYGGQGPEAFF.

This clonotype was recorded at least ten times. This chain joins TRBV6-1 and TRBJ1-1; D may be TRBD1 (5 bases). The V end lost 5 bases, the J end lost 1 base, and 23 bases lay between the germline ends. The CDR3 totals 18 residues. CDR1 and CDR2 from the germline V gene are MNHNS and SASEGT. The CDR3 sequence: CASSIRDPRRGANTEAFF. CDR3 nucleotides: TGTGCCAGCAGTATCCGGGACCCCAGAAGGGGAGCGAACACTGAAGCTTTCTTT.

The chain joins TRBV6-1 to TRBJ2-2; D uncertain. Trimming shortened V by 4 bases and J by 4 bases, and 7 bases separated the two germline ends. The germline gives CDR1 MNHNS, CDR2 SASEGT. The CDR3 runs 13 residues. The CDR3 DNA is TGTGCCAGCAGTGTAACATCCACCGGGGAGCTGTTTTTT. This translates into CASSVTSTGELFF.

The V gene is TRBV20-1, the J gene TRBJ2-7; 7 bases agree with TRBD1. CDR1 DFQATT and CDR2 SNEGSKA come from the germline V gene (reference sequence). The CDR3 totals 13 residues. After removal of 5 bases from V and 1 base from J, the junction contained 5 bases not matched to a gene. The CDR3 DNA is TGCAGTGCTCGCTTGACAGGGTCCTACGAGCAGTACTTC. Amino acids: CSARLTGSYEQYF.

This clonotype was picked up a small number of times. This chain uses TRBV7-2 with TRBJ1-2; a weak D match, TRBD1 (6 bases). The CDR3 extends over 15 amino acids. Germline V gives CDR1 SGHTA, CDR2 FQGNSA. Trimming took 1 base from V and 1 from J, leaving 10 bases between them. The CDR3 loop is CASSLGLGGNYGYTF. The CDR3 bases are TGTGCCAGCAGCTTAGGTTTAGGGGGTAACTATGGCTACACCTTC.

The V call is TRBV27, the J call TRBJ1-6, with 8 nucleotides matching TRBD1. V shed 7 bases, J shed 11 bases, and the junction held 4 bases outside the gene matches. This CDR3 contains 12 residues. Germline CDR1 and CDR2: MNHEY and SMNVEV (reference sequence). The CDR3 sequence is CASTTGVTPLHF. The CDR3 nucleotides are TGTGCCAGCACGACAGGGGTAACACCCCTCCACTTT.

The genes are TRBV19 and TRBJ2-2, with 7 nucleotides matching TRBD2. J gave up 0 bases and V 6 bases, and 7 bases lay outside the gene matches. CDR1 LNHDA and CDR2 SQIVND come from the germline V gene (reference sequence). The CDR3 is 16 residues long. CDR3 protein: CASSLRTRSNTGELFF. In DNA, the CDR3 is TGTGCCAGTAGCCTCAGGACTAGATCGAACACCGGGGAGCTGTTTTTT.

This clonotype was seen at least ten times. The chain is built from TRBV4-1 and TRBJ2-7; TRBD2 aligns across 8 bases. J lost 4 bases, V lost 1 base, and 3 bases had no gene match. Germline values: CDR1 MGHRA, CDR2 YSYEKL. This CDR3 contains 14 residues. The CDR3 DNA follows: TGCGCCAGCAGCCAAGTCCCTAGCGGGTACGAGCAGTACTTC. Protein product: CASSQVPSGYEQYF.

The J gene is TRBJ2-7, the V gene TRBV28, with D unclear. CDR1 is MDHEN, CDR2 SYDVKM, per germline. V gave up 3 bases and J gave up 5 bases, with 11 bases separating them. This CDR3 comprises 13 residues. CDR3 coding DNA: TGTGCCAGCAGTTTGCCCCGACGGGACGAGCAGTACTTC. Translating it yields CASSLPRRDEQYF. Variable domain in full (rest from reference TRBV28 and TRBJ2-7): DVKVTQSSRYLVKRTGEKVFLECVQDMDHENMFWYRQDPGLGLRLIYFSYDVKMKEKGDIPEGYSVSREKKERFSLILESASTNQTSMYLCASSLPRRDEQYFGPGTRLTVT.

This clonotype was seen a few times. The gene calls are TRBV6-5 and TRBJ1-2, with TRBD1 as a possible D gene (5 bases). CDR1 and CDR2 from the germline V gene are MNHEY and SVGAGI. The CDR3 sequence is 15 residues long. V lost 0 bases and J lost 7, with 15 bases in between. CDR3 sequence: CASSYSSLRGRGYTF. As DNA, the CDR3 is TGTGCCAGCAGTTACTCGAGTCTTAGGGGCCGTGGCTACACCTTC.

The chain combines TRBV25-1 with TRBJ2-4; unclear D gene. The V gene lost 5 bases and the J gene lost 0 bases, with 8 bases spanning the gap. The CDR3 contains 14 residues. CDR1 MGHDK and CDR2 SYGVNS come from the germline V gene. CDR3 sequence (DNA): TGTGCCAGCAGTCCAGAATTAGCCAAAAACATTCAGTACTTC. Translating it yields CASSPELAKNIQYF.

As concerns this clonotype: Mismatch with germline at one junction end may stem from a read error. The rearrangement uses TRBV12-3 or TRBV12-4 and TRBJ1-1; TRBD1 matches 7 bases. This CDR3 spans 15 amino acids. CDR3 coding DNA: TGTGTCAGCAGCCAGTCCCAGGGGGGGAACACTGAAGCTTTCTTT. It codes for CVSSQSQGGNTEAFF.

The chain carries TRBV7-2 and TRBJ2-1, with 10 bases lining up with TRBD2. Trimming removed 5 bases from V and 7 bases from J; junction bases left unmatched: 5. The CDR3 runs 14 residues. From germline, CDR1 is SGHTA and CDR2 FQGNSA. CDR3 coding DNA: TGTGCCAGCAGCACTACTAGCGGGAAGAATGAGCAGTTCTTC. It specifies CASSTTSGKNEQFF.

Details on this clonotype: One junction end disagrees with the germline gene, perhaps due to a read error. This chain's CDR3 is CTSSPTGANTGELFF. The DNA for the CDR3 is TGTACCAGCAGTCCGACAGGGGCGAACACCGGGGAGCTGTTTTTT. The chain combines TRBV6-1 with TRBJ2-2, with 8 bases aligning to TRBD1. Per germline, CDR1 MNHNS and CDR2 SASEGT. The CDR3 runs 15 residues.

The chain joins TRBV12-3 or TRBV12-4 to TRBJ1-2, with 9 bases matching TRBD1. Losses at the gene ends were 5 bases for V and 8 bases for J; bases not matched to a gene: 9. This CDR3 spans 14 amino acids. CDR3 coding DNA: TGTGCCAGCAGTCTCCACAGGGGGCGAGGCGGCTACACCTTC. This translates into CASSLHRGRGGYTF.

The chain uses TRBV10-3 and TRBJ1-1; D remains ambiguous. This CDR3 contains 14 residues. Germline assignment: CDR1 ENHRY and CDR2 SYGVKD. The V end lost 3 bases, the J end lost 6 bases, and 14 bases lay between the germline ends. The CDR3 reads CAISDRPSGAEAFF. In DNA, the CDR3 is TGTGCCATCAGTGACCGACCCTCGGGCGCTGAAGCTTTCTTT.

This clonotype was detected a few times. The J gene is TRBJ1-4, the V gene TRBV6-5, with 10 bases lining up with TRBD1. Germline V lookup: CDR1 MNHEY, CDR2 SVGAGI. This CDR3 has 16 residues. Germline trimming cut 0 bases from V and 5 bases from J; bases unmatched to any gene: 3. The CDR3 is CASSYSDRGPNEKLFF. The CDR3 DNA sequence: TGTGCCAGCAGTTACTCAGACAGGGGGCCGAATGAAAAACTGTTTTTT.